The 3 T cell receptor beta chains below come from one sample, sequenced in a study of naive and memory T cell subsets (dated by TCRdb to 2015 to 2018). The library was built by means of UMI-ligation and nested PCR. Data came from an Illumina MiSeq. The beta constant-region primer was an equimolar mix of two oligonucleotides covering both TRBC1 and TRBC2. TCRdb took the public reads, trimmed them with fastp at Q25, ran MiXCR for clone calling and kept in-frame beta chains. Rows with a matching CDR3 protein are joined into one entry that keeps the most common DNA and genes. Within this sample are approximately 89,000 distinct CDR3 sequences, with about 6.5% of them counted one time only. In total, the top ten clones hold 1.6% of the sample. The sequenced sample was central memory CD4+ T cells from blood. Read against the paper, the sample's cell subset or site label means: central memory, CD45RA- CD27+. The receptors stem from a human donor in good health.

This clonotype was seen at least ten times. The chain has TRBV9 and TRBJ2-1; 7 bases map to TRBD2. Losses at the gene ends were 0 bases for V and 7 bases for J; bases not matched to a gene: 7. CDR3 size: 15 residues. CDR1 SGDLS and CDR2 YYNGEE come from the germline V gene. In nucleotides, the CDR3 is TGTGCCAGCAGCGTAGCGGCGGGAGTAAGAAATGAGCAGTTCTTC. Encoded protein: CASSVAAGVRNEQFF.

The chain employs TRBV7-2 and TRBJ2-3, with D hard to call. V shed 8 bases and J shed 5 bases, with 11 bases lying between them. This CDR3 region has 12 residues. Germline CDR1 SGHTA, CDR2 FQGNSA. CDR3 protein: CASGGFGDTQYF. The CDR3, as DNA: TGTGCCAGCGGTGGGTTTGGAGATACGCAGTATTTT.

In its sample, this clonotype was seen a few times. CDR3 bases: TGTGCCAGCAGAACCGGGACAGGGTTGGCCGGGGAGCTGTTTTTT. It codes for CASRTGTGLAGELFF. The chain uses TRBV7-2 and TRBJ2-2, with TRBD1 matching over 9 bases. The CDR3 loop spans 15 amino acids. V gave up 6 bases and J gave up 6 bases; unmatched junction bases: 8. CDR1 SGHTA and CDR2 FQGNSA come from the germline V gene.